This TCR beta chain is from a study of blood T cell repertoires in COVID-19. Study background: Italy, Spain and the United States were the sources of the convalescent and acute COVID-19 samples.

Patients from Seattle were sampled longitudinally, starting during active infection. Per the study methods: Amplification of reference gene primers was used by the study to estimate nucleated cell counts. The method was immunoSEQ multiplex PCR; TCRdb's version includes in-frame clones alone and lacks a portion of them. Clone size and V and J calls were adopted from that table, with D and trimming inferred from the DNA. The sample records about 200,000 clones, roughly three quarters being singletons. Per germline, CDR1 KGHSH and CDR2 LQKENI. The V and J ends lost 6 bases and 3 bases, in that order; junction bases with no gene match: 5. The length of the CDR3 is 14 residues.

V and J are TRBV18 and TRBJ1-3; 7 bases agree with TRBD1. This sequence originates from a woman aged 40 to 50 with COVID-19, enrolled during active disease. The specimen sequenced was peripheral blood. CDR3 in DNA: TGTGCCAGCTCCCCTACAGGGGATGGAAACACCATATATTTT. This codes for CASSPTGDGNTIYF.